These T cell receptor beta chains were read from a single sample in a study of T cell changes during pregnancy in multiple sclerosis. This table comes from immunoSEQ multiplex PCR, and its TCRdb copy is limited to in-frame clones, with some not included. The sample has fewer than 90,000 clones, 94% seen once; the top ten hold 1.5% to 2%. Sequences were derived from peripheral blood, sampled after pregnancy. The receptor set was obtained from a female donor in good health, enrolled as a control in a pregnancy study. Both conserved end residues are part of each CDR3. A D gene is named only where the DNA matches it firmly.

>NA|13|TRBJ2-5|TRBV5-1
CASSLGLKETQYF
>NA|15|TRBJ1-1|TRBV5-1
CASSFVPGGGTEAFF
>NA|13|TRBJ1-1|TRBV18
CASSPRGGTEAFF
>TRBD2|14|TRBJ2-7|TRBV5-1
CASSLEGTIYEQYF
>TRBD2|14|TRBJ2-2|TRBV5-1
CASSSGTTTGELFF
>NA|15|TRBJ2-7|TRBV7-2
CASSLTVGWGDEQYF
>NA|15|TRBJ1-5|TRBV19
CASSISWDNNQPQHF
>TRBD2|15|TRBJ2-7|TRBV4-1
CASSQILSGTYEQYF
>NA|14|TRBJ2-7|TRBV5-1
CASIPDGGSGPQYF
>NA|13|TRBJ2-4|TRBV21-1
CASSKVQRTGRYF
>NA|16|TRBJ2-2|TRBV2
CASSIPGLSSTGELFF
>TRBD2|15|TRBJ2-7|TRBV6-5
CASSHVTSGSYEQYF
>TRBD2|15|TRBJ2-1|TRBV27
CASSLREIGSNEQFF
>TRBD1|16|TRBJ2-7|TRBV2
CASSRVPPGQVGEQYF
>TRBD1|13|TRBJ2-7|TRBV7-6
CASSAETGTEQYF
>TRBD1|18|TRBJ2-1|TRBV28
CASSLFRTGGLSVDEQFF
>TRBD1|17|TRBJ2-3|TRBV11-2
CASSLQRQGAGTDTQYF
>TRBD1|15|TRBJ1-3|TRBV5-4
CASSLKGGQGNTIYF
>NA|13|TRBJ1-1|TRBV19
CASSPGGGTEAFF
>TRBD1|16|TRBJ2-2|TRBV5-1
CASSLTGATNTGELFF
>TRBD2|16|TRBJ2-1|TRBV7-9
CASSLRLAGGYNEQFF
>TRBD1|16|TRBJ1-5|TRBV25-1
CASSPGNRDSNQPQHF
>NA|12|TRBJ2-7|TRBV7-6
CASSTTDYEQYF
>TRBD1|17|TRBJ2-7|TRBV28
CASSGPRTGRFSYEQYF
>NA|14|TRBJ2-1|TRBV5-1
CASSLFLSYNEQFF
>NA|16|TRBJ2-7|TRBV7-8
CASSTSSFPGEGEQYF
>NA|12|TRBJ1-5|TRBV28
CASSFLNQPQHF
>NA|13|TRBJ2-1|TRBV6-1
CASRIDSYNEQFF